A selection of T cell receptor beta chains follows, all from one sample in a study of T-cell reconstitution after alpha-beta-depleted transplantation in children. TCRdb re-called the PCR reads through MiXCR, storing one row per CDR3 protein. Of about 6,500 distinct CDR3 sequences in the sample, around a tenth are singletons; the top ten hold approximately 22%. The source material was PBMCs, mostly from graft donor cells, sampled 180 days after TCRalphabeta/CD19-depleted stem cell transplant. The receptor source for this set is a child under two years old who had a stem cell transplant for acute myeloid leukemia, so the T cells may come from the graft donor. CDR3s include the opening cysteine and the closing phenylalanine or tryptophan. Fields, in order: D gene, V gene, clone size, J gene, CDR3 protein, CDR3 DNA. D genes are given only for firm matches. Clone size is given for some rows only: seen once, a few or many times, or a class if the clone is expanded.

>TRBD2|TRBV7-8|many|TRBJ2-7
CASSLEGTTRGGSYEQYF
TGTGCCAGCAGCTTAGAAGGGACTACCAGAGGAGGCTCCTACGAGCAGTACTTC
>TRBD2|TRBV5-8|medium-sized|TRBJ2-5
CASSLSTSGRETQYF
TGTGCCAGCAGCTTGAGCACTAGCGGGAGAGAGACCCAGTACTTC
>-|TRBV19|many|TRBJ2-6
CASNFSKGRGVTGANVLTF
TGTGCCAGTAATTTCTCAAAGGGCAGGGGAGTGACGGGGGCCAACGTCCTGACTTTC
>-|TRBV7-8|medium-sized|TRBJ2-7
CASRPGINYEQYF
TGTGCCAGCAGACCCGGGATAAACTACGAGCAGTACTTC
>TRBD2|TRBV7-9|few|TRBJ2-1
CASSSVLAGVRNNEQFF
TGTGCCAGCAGCTCGGTCTTAGCGGGAGTGCGTAACAATGAGCAGTTCTTC
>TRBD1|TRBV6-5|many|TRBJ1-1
CASSYSIDRGPPEAFF
TGTGCCAGCAGTTACAGTATCGACAGGGGGCCCCCTGAAGCTTTCTTT
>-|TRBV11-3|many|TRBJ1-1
CASSLASWRGTEAFF
TGTGCCAGCAGCTTAGCGTCGTGGAGGGGGACTGAAGCTTTCTTT
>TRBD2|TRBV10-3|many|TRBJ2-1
CAISESTSGRAPYNEQFF
TGTGCCATCAGTGAGTCGACTAGCGGGAGGGCCCCCTACAATGAGCAGTTCTTC
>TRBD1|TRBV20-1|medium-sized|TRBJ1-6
CSARGDRHNSPLHF
TGCAGTGCTAGAGGGGACAGACATAATTCACCCCTCCACTTT
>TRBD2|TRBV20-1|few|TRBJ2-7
CSAEDSGRPLYEQYF
TGCAGTGCGGAGGATAGCGGGAGACCGCTATACGAGCAGTACTTC
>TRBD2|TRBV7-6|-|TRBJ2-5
CASSSGLAGVYGTQYF
TGTGCCAGCAGCTCCGGACTAGCGGGAGTTTATGGGACCCAGTACTTC
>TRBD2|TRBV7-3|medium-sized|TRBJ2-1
CASSLKASGSQTYNEQFF
TGTGCCAGCAGCTTAAAGGCTAGCGGGAGTCAGACCTACAATGAGCAGTTCTTC
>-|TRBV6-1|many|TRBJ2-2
CASIRPLGRLANTGELFF
TGTGCCAGCATCCGCCCTCTAGGGAGGTTAGCGAACACCGGGGAGCTGTTTTTT
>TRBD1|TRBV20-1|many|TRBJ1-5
CSARGQGGGQPQHF
TGCAGTGCCAGGGGACAGGGAGGAGGTCAGCCCCAGCATTTT
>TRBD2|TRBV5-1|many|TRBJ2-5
CASKVTSGSLETQYF
TGCGCCAGCAAAGTGACTAGCGGGAGTTTGGAGACCCAGTACTTC
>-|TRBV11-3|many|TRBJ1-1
CASSIDYSGTRAFF
TGTGCCAGCAGCATAGACTACTCCGGGACCAGGGCTTTCTTT
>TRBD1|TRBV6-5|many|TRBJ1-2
CASRPPGQLYGYTF
TGTGCCAGCAGGCCCCCGGGACAGCTATATGGCTACACCTTC
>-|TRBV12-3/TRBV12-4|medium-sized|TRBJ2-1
CASTLGYNEQFF
TGTGCCAGCACCCTGGGGTACAATGAGCAGTTCTTC
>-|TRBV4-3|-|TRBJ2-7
CASSQRVIVVQGDSYEQYF
TGCGCCAGCAGCCAAAGGGTGATTGTAGTACAGGGAGACTCCTACGAGCAGTACTTC
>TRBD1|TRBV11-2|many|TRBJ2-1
CASSRGPGGSYNEQFF
TGTGCCAGCAGCAGGGGGCCCGGAGGCTCCTACAATGAGCAGTTCTTC
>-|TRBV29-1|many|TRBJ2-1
CSVRTPKRDTNEQFF
TGCAGCGTCCGAACCCCGAAGCGGGACACTAATGAGCAGTTCTTC
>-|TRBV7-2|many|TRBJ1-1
CASSFVSSFEAFF
TGTGCCAGCAGCTTTGTGAGTTCTTTTGAAGCTTTCTTT
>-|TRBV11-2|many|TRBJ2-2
CASSLDYTGELFF
TGTGCCAGCAGCTTAGATTACACCGGGGAGCTGTTTTTT
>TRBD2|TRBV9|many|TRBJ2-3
CASGLAGTDTQYF
TGTGCCAGCGGGCTAGCGGGCACAGATACGCAGTATTTT
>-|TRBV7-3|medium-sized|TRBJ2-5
CASSPSRGETQYF
TGTGCCAGCAGCCCCTCAAGGGGGGAGACCCAGTACTTC
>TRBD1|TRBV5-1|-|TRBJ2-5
CASSFGRGRETQYF
TGCGCCAGCAGCTTCGGCAGGGGGAGAGAGACCCAGTACTTC
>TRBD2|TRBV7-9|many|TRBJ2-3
CASRPTSTTDTQYF
TGTGCCAGCAGACCGACTAGCACCACAGATACGCAGTATTTT
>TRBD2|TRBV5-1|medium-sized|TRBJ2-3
CASSPLAGTDTQYF
TGCGCCAGCAGCCCACTAGCGGGAACAGATACGCAGTATTTT
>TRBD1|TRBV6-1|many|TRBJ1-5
CASSTTLDRKPQHF
TGTGCCAGCAGTACGACCCTGGACAGGAAACCCCAGCATTTT
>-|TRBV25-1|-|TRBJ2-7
CASTGWGGTTYEQYF
TGTGCCAGCACGGGTTGGGGCGGGACAACCTACGAGCAGTACTTC
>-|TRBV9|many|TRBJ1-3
CASSVGSEDNTIYF
TGTGCCAGCAGCGTAGGGTCAGAGGACAACACCATATATTTT
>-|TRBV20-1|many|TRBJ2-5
CSARGEETQYF
TGCAGTGCTAGAGGGGAAGAGACCCAGTACTTC
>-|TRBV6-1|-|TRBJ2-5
CASKASADTQYF
TGTGCCAGCAAGGCTAGTGCAGACACCCAGTACTTC
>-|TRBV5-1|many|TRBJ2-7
CASSLLASSYEQYF
TGCGCCAGCAGCCTGCTAGCGAGTAGCTACGAGCAGTACTTC
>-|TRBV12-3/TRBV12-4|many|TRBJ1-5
CASSLGRGIGNQPQHF
TGTGCCAGCAGTTTAGGACGGGGGATAGGCAATCAGCCCCAGCATTTT
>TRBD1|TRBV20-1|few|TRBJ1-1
CCASRPGGRGVNTEAFF
TGCTGTGCTAGTCGGCCAGGGGGGCGCGGGGTGAACACTGAAGCTTTCTTT
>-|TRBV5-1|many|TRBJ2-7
CASSLSPPTLIIPYEQYF
TGCGCCAGCAGCTTGAGCCCCCCGACTCTCATAATTCCCTACGAGCAGTACTTC
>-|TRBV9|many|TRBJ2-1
CASAGDPKYSEQFF
TGTGCCAGTGCAGGGGACCCCAAGTATAGCGAGCAGTTCTTC
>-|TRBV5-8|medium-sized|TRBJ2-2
CASSLPPNTGELFF
TGTGCCAGCAGCTTGCCCCCGAACACCGGGGAGCTGTTTTTT
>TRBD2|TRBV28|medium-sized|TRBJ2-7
CASSLEAGATMGQYF
TGTGCCAGCAGTTTAGAAGCGGGAGCCACCATGGGGCAGTACTTC